This TCR beta chain was observed in a study of blood T cell repertoires in COVID-19. Study details: PBMCs, B-cell-depleted T cells, or T cells provided the cDNA or gDNA that made up the material.

This CDR3 is 15 amino acids long. The ends were cut back, 4 bases at V and 5 bases at J, with 15 bases in the middle. In germline, CDR1 is LNHDA, CDR2 SQIVND (reference sequence). This clone has only a few counts. Assignments of participants to cohorts depended upon their own reported clinical history. Methods used by the authors: Amplification from reference gene primers served as the basis for estimated nucleated cell counts. The data were produced by immunoSEQ multiplex PCR, yet TCRdb's version contains in-frame clones alone and is incomplete. The DNA gave D and trimming, while V, J and clone size come from that table. The sample contains roughly 500,000 clones, roughly nine tenths of which appear only once.

Material for sequencing was PBMCs or T cells enriched from blood (not recorded which). The sequence was collected from a woman in her fifties or sixties who had recovered from COVID-19. The rearrangement uses TRBV19 and TRBJ1-5; D perhaps matches TRBD1 (6 bases). CDR3 nucleotide sequence: TGTGCCAGTAGTAACACGGACAGCCACTATCAGCCCCAGCATTTT. It specifies CASSNTDSHYQPQHF.